Listed here is a single TCR beta chain. Its antigen is still unknown. These data come from a study of T cells after yellow fever vaccination. Study-wide context: Preparation used SMART-Seq v4 Ultra Low Input for the low-cell-number fractions. Whole-study findings and limits: Abundant clonotypes from the bulk population could get into FACS-sorted repertoires as contaminants. After the booster, approximately 96% of CD4 and 88% of CD8 primary-response clones were re-detected.

Germline CDR1 and CDR2: KGHDR and SFDVKD. The CDR3 sequence is 13 residues long. Trimming removed 2 bases at V and 10 bases at J, with 12 bases between. Universal primer sites and UMIs were introduced during 5'RACE template-switching synthesis of TCR cDNA. Using its own MiXCR run on the 5' RACE reads, TCRdb lists one record per CDR3 protein. The sample records some 150,000 distinct CDR3 sequences, about 11% being singletons. The material sequenced was CD8+ T cells sorted from PBMCs, taken 15 days after the yellow fever booster vaccination. This chain joins TRBV24-1 and TRBJ2-3; D is unresolved. This TCR came from a man younger than 35 who received the YFV17D yellow fever vaccine. CDR3 DNA: TGTGCCACCAGTGATTCGGTTGGGTCGGCGCAGTATTTT. The encoded protein is CATSDSVGSAQYF.